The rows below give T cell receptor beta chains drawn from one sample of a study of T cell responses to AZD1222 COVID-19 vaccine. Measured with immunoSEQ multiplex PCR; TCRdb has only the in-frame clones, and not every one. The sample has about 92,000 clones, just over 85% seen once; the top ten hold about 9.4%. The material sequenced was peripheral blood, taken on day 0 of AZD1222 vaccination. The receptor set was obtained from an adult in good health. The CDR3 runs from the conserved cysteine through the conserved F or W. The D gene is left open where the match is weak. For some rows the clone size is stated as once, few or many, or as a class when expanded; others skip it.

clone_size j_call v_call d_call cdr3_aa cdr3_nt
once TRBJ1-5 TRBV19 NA CASSEMGWGNQPQHF TGTGCCAGTAGTGAGATGGGGTGGGGGAATCAGCCCCAGCATTTT
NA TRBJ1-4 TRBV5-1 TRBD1 CASSFTGAVGEKLFF TGCGCCAGCAGCTTTACAGGGGCTGTGGGGGAAAAACTGTTTTTT
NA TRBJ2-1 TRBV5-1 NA CASSPGLINEQFF TGCGCCAGCAGCCCGGGACTTATCAATGAGCAGTTCTTC
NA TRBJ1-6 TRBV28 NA CASSLLRESIRGSPLHF TGTGCCAGCAGTTTACTGAGGGAGTCAATTCGGGGATCACCCCTCCACTTT
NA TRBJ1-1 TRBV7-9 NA CASSLASQAEAFF TGTGCCAGCAGCTTAGCGAGTCAGGCTGAAGCTTTCTTT
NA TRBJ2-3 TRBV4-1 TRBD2 CASSPQGLADSTDTQYF TGCGCCAGCAGCCCCCAAGGACTAGCGGACAGCACAGATACGCAGTATTTT
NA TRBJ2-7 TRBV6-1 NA CASTEDSLWAYEQYF TGTGCCAGCACTGAAGATAGTCTTTGGGCCTACGAGCAGTACTTC
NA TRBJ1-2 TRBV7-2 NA CASSLNPERLGYGYTF TGTGCCAGCAGCTTAAATCCAGAACGACTTGGCTATGGCTACACCTTC
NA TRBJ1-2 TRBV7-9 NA CASSNGGGPNYGYTF TGTGCCAGCAGCAATGGCGGGGGCCCAAACTATGGCTACACCTTC
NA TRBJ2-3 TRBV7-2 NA CASTQDSSTDTQYF TGTGCCAGCACCCAGGACTCCTCCACAGATACGCAGTATTTT
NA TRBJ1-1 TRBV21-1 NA CASEGQGGTEAFF TGTGCCAGCGAGGGACAGGGAGGGACTGAAGCTTTCTTT